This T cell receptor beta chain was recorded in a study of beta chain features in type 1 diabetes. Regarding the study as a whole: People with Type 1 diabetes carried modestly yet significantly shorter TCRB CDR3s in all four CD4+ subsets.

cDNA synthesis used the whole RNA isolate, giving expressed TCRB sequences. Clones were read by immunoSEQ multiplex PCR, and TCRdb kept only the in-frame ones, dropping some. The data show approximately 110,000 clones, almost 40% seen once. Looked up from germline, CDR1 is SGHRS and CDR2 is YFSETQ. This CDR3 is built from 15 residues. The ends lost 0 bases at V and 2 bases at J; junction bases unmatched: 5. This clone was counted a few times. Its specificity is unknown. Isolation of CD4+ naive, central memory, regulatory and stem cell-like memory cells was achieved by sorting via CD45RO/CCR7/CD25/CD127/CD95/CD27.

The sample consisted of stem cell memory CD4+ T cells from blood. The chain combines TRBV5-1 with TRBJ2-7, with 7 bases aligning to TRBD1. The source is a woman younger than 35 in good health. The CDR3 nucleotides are TGCGCCAGCAGCTTGGTGAGGCAGGGGGCCTACGAGCAGTACTTC. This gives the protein CASSLVRQGAYEQYF.